This entry features one TCR beta chain sequence. Original methodology: Using reference gene primer amplification, nucleated cell counts were estimated. Measured with immunoSEQ multiplex PCR; TCRdb has only the in-frame clones, and not every one. The D gene and trimming were derived from the DNA, and the V and J assignments and clone size from that table. The sample lists over 90,000 clones; roughly 82% were seen once. These data come from a study of blood T cell repertoires in COVID-19. The wider study: Samples taken during acute and convalescent COVID-19 were collected in the United States, Italy and Spain. T cells, B-cell-depleted T cells, or PBMCs provided the cDNA or gDNA that served as material.

CDR1 and CDR2 (germline): SEHNR, FQNEAQ (reference sequence). The ends were cut back, 5 bases at V and 3 bases at J, with 10 bases in the middle. The CDR3 has 13 amino acids. This clonotype was sampled from a man aged 50-60 years with active or convalescent COVID-19. This rearrangement joins TRBV7-9 to TRBJ1-1; D not certain. What was sequenced was peripheral blood. CDR3 sequence: CASSGSWDTEAFF. The CDR3 DNA sequence: TGTGCCAGCAGCGGGAGTTGGGACACTGAAGCTTTCTTT.